Sequencing of this T cell receptor (beta chain) was carried out in a study of shared clonotypes between healthy human individuals. The CDR3 sequence is 16 residues long. Germline lookup yields CDR1 SGHTA and CDR2 FQGNSA. Trimming shortened V by 4 bases and J by 2 bases, and 15 bases separated the two germline ends. The method was immunoSEQ multiplex PCR; TCRdb's version includes in-frame clones alone and lacks a portion of them. The sample carries approximately 2,300,000 clones, about 90% recorded once. This TCR was recovered from a man younger than 35 in good health. Some clones in this sample may be carry-over from other donors' samples. The sequenced sample consisted of naive CD4+ T cells from PBMCs. As for subset: CD45RA+ positively selected. The V and J genes are TRBV7-2 and TRBJ2-1; D perhaps matches TRBD2 (7 bases). Written as DNA, the CDR3 is TGTGCCAGCAGCTCCCAGGGAGGGGGAACCTACAATGAGCAGTTCTTC. Amino acids: CASSSQGGGTYNEQFF.